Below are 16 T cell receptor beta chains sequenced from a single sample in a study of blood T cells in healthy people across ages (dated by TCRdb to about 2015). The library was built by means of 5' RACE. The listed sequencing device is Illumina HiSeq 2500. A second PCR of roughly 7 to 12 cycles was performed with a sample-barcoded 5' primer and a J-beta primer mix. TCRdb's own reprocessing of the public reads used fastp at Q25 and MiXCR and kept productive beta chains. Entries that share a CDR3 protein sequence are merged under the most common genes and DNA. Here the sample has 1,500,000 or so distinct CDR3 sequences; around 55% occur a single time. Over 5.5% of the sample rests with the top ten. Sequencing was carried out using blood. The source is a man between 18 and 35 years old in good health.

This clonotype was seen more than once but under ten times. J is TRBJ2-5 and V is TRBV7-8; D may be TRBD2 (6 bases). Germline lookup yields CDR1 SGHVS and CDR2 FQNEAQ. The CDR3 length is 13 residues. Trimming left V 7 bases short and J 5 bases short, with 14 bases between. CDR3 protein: CASTLEGPETQYF. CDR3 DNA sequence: TGTGCCAGCACCCTGGAGGGGCCTGAGACCCAGTACTTC. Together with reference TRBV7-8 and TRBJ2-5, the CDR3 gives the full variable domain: GAGVSQSPRYKVAKRGQDVALRCDPISGHVSLFWYQQALGQGPEFLTYFQNEAQLDKSGLPSDRFFAERPEGSVSTLKIQRTQQEDSAVYLCASTLEGPETQYFGPGTRLLVL.

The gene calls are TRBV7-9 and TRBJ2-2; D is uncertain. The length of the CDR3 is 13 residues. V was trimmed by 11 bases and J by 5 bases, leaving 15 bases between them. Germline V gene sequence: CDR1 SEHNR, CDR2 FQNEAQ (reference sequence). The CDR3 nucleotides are TGTGCCCCAGACTTCCTTGAGACCGGGGAGCTGTTTTTT. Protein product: CAPDFLETGELFF.

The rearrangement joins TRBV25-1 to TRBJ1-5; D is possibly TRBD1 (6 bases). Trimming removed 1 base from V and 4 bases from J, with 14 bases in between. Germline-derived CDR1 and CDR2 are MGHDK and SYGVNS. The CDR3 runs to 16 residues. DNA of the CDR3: TGTGCCAGCAGTGAATCCCAGGGGCCGCCAAATCAGCCCCAGCATTTT. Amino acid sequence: CASSESQGPPNQPQHF. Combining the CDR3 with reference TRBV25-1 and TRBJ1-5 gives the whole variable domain EADIYQTPRYLVIGTGKKITLECSQTMGHDKMYWYQQDPGMELHLIHYSYGVNSTEKGDLSSESTVSRIRTEHFPLTLESARPSHTSQYLCASSESQGPPNQPQHFGDGTRLSIL.

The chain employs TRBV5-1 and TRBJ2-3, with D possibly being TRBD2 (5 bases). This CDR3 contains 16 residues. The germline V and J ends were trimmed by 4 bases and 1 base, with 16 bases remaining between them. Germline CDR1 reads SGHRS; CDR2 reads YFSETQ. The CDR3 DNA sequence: TGCGCCAGCAGCCCTGGACTCGCCGTAGGCACAGATACGCAGTATTTT. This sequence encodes CASSPGLAVGTDTQYF.

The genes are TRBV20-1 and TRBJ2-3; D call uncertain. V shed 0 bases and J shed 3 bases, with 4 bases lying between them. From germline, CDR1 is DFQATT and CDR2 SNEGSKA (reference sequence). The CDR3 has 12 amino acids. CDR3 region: CSARDKTDTQYF. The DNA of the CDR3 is TGCAGTGCTAGAGATAAGACAGATACGCAGTATTTT.

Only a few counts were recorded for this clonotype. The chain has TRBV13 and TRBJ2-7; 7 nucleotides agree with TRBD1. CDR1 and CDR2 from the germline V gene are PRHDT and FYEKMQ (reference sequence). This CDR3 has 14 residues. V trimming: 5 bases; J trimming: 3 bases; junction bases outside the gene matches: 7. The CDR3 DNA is TGTGCCAGCAGCCGATGGGACAGTCTCTACGAGCAGTACTTC. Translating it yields CASSRWDSLYEQYF.

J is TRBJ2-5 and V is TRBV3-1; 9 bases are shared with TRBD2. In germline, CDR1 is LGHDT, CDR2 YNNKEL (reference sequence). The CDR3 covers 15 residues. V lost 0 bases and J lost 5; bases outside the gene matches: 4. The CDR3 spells CASSQELAGMETQYF. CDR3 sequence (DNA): TGTGCCAGCAGCCAAGAGCTAGCGGGAATGGAGACCCAGTACTTC.

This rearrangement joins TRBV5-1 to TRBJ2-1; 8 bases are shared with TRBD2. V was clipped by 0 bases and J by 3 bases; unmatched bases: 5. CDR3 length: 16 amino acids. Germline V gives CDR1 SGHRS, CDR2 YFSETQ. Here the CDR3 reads CASSLEVSGDYNEQFF. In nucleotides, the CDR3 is TGCGCCAGCAGCTTGGAAGTTAGCGGGGACTACAATGAGCAGTTCTTC.

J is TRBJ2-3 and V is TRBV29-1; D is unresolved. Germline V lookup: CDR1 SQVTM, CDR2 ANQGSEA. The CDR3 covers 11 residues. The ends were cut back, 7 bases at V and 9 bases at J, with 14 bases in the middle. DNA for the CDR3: TGCAGCGCTGAGTGGGCCGCCACGCAGTATTTT. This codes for CSAEWAATQYF.

CDR3 sequence reads: CASNPSGFPYEQYF. CDR3 in DNA: TGTGCCAGCAATCCTAGCGGGTTCCCCTACGAGCAGTACTTC. The chain links TRBV7-2 to TRBJ2-5, with 8 bases fitting TRBD2. The last part of the DNA fits TRBJ2-7 better; the J call may be wrong. CDR1 and CDR2 (germline): SGHTA, FQGNSA. This CDR3 region has 14 residues.

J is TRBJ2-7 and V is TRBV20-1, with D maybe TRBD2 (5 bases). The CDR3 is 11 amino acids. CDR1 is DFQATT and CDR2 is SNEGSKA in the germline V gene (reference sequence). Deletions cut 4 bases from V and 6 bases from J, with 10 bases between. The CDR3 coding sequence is TGCAGTGCTAAAGGACGGGGCGAGCAGTACTTC. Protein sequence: CSAKGRGEQYF.

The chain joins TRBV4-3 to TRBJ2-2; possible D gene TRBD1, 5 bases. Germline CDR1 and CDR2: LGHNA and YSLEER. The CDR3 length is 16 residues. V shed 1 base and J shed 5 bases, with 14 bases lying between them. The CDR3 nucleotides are TGCGCCAGCAGCCAAGGAGCCGACAGTATGACCGGGGAGCTGTTTTTT. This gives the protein CASSQGADSMTGELFF.

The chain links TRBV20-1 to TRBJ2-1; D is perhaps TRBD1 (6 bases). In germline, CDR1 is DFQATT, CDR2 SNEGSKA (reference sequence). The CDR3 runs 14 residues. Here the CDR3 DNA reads TGCAGCGCTTACCTGGCGGACAGCTACAATGAGCAGTTCTTC. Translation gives CSAYLADSYNEQFF.

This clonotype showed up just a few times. The CDR3 sequence: CASSQRGSYNEQFF. The CDR3 region has the DNA TGTGCCAGCAGCCAAAGAGGCTCCTACAATGAGCAGTTCTTC. This chain links TRBV14 with TRBJ2-1, with D uncertain. Germline loops: CDR1 SGHDN, CDR2 FVKESK. The CDR3 is 14 residues long. Trimming took 2 bases from V and 0 from J, leaving 5 bases between them.

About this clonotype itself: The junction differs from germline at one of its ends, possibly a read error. The CDR3 reads CASGQIQASGYTF. The CDR3, as DNA: TGTGCCAGCGGCCAAATACAGGCAAGTGGCTACACCTTC. V and J are TRBV4-2 and TRBJ1-2; D might be TRBD1 (5 bases). The CDR3 is 13 residues long. Germline CDR1 LGHNA, CDR2 YNFKEQ.

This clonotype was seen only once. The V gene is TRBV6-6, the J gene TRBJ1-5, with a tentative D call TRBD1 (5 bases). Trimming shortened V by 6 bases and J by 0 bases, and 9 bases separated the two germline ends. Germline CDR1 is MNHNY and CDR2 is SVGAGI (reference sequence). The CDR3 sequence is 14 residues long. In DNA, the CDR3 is TGTGCCAGCAGCCGCAGGGATAGCAATCAGCCCCAGCATTTT. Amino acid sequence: CASSRRDSNQPQHF.